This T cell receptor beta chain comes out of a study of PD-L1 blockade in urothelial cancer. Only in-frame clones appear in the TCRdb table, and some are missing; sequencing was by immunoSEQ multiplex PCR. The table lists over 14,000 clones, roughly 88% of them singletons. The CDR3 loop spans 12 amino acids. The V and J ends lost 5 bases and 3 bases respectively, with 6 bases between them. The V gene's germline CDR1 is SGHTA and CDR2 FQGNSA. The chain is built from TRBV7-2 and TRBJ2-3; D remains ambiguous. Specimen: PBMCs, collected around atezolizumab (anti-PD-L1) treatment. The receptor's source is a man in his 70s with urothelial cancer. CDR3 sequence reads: CASSRVTDTQYF. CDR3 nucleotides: TGTGCCAGCAGCCGGGTTACAGATACGCAGTATTTT.